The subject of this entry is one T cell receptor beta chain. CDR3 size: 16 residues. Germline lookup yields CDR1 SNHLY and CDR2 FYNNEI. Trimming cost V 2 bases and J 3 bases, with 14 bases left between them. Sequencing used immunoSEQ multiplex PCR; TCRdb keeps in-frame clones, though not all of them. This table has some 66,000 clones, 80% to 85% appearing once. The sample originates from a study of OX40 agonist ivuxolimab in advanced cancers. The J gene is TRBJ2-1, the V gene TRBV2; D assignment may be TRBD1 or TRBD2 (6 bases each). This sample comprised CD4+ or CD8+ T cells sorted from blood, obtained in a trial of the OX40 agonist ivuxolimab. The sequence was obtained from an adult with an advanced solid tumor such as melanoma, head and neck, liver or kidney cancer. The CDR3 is CASSERAGTYYNEQFF. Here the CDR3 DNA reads TGTGCCAGCAGTGAAAGGGCGGGGACATACTACAATGAGCAGTTCTTC.